These T cell receptor beta chains were read from a single sample in a study of cytomegalovirus exposure and HLA in healthy donors. Produced via immunoSEQ multiplex PCR; TCRdb's table is partial and in-frame only. This table holds under 100,000 clones, over 85% found once. The sequencing sample was made of PBMCs. Receptor source: a woman under 30 in good health and CMV-seronegative. Both conserved end residues are trimmed from each CDR3. The order of the fields is V gene, clone size, D gene, CDR3 length, J gene, CDR3 protein. The D gene is left open where the match is weak. Size is omitted from some rows. Given values are once, few, many or a class for expanded clones.

>TRBV15|NA|TRBD1|13|TRBJ1-5
ATSSPGQGTQPQH
>TRBV6-5|NA|NA|12|TRBJ2-7
ASSYDYSSYEQY
>TRBV23-1|NA|TRBD1|21|TRBJ1-5
ASSQSRLAFCAGQGAGNQPQH
>TRBV7-6|NA|NA|9|TRBJ2-3
ASSFGYSQY
>TRBV28|NA|TRBD1|13|TRBJ1-2
ASSSHSGGARGYT
>TRBV2|NA|TRBD2|13|TRBJ2-7
ASRVGLAGEYEQY
>TRBV6-5|NA|TRBD1|12|TRBJ1-2
ASSYRGRSYGYT
>TRBV29-1|NA|NA|12|TRBJ1-2
SVEGAEGPGGYT
>TRBV6-9|few|NA|13|TRBJ1-2
ASSYPGGGDYGYT
>TRBV7-2|NA|TRBD1|11|TRBJ1-2
ASRGQGNYGYT
>TRBV4-3|NA|NA|9|TRBJ2-1
ASSYYNEQF
>TRBV5-1|NA|TRBD2|14|TRBJ2-5
ASRKGTSGSKETQY
>TRBV20-1|NA|NA|9|TRBJ1-1
SAYRNTEAF
>TRBV13|NA|TRBD2|12|TRBJ2-7
ASSWGPGGGEQY
>TRBV6-5|NA|TRBD2|13|TRBJ2-7
ASRPTSGRRYEQY
>TRBV28|NA|TRBD2|13|TRBJ2-1
ASIIGASGNNEQF
>TRBV28|NA|NA|11|TRBJ1-3
ASSPGSGNTIY
>TRBV29-1|NA|NA|11|TRBJ1-2
SVVGQANYGYT
>TRBV19|NA|NA|15|TRBJ2-5
ASSPVPRGSRKETQY
>TRBV6-4|NA|TRBD2|13|TRBJ2-3
ASSEASGSTDTQY
>TRBV14|NA|NA|12|TRBJ1-4
ASSRRATNEKLF
>TRBV7-9|NA|TRBD2|13|TRBJ2-4
ASSLARGGGDIQY
>TRBV6-6|once|NA|10|TRBJ2-5
ASTKSRETQY
>TRBV5-4|NA|NA|13|TRBJ2-7
ASSLAGDGTYEQY
>TRBV15|NA|TRBD1|13|TRBJ1-4
ATRVTGTANEKLF
>TRBV6-6|NA|NA|11|TRBJ1-5
ASSQRGNQPQH
>TRBV10-3|NA|TRBD1|11|TRBJ1-2
ATNRGNNYGYT